A selection of T cell receptor beta chains follows, all from one sample in a study of cytomegalovirus exposure and HLA in healthy donors. Only in-frame clones appear in the TCRdb table, and some are missing; sequencing was by immunoSEQ multiplex PCR. In the table there are roughly 110,000 clones, 70% to 75% of which are singletons. Sequencing was done on a sample of PBMCs. The receptors stem from a female donor in good health and CMV-seronegative. Both conserved end residues are part of each CDR3. Fields, in order: V gene, J gene, D gene, clone size, CDR3 DNA, CDR3 protein. D genes are given only for firm matches. Some rows have no size entry. The others give once, few or many, or a class for an expanded clone.

>TRBV28|TRBJ1-4|.|.
TGTGCCAGCAGTCCCTGGGGGCAGGAAGGAGAAAAACTGTTTTTT
CASSPWGQEGEKLFF
>TRBV27|TRBJ2-3|TRBD2|.
TGTGCCAGCAGTTTCCTGCGGGAGATTGGAGATACGCAGTATTTT
CASSFLREIGDTQYF
>TRBV6-5|TRBJ2-2|.|.
TGTGCCAGCTCGAGAAACACCGGGGAGCTGTTTTTT
CASSRNTGELFF
>TRBV5-1|TRBJ2-5|TRBD1|few
TGCGCCAGCAGCTTGGCCTTCTCCGGGACAGGGGGGGAGACCCAGTACTTC
CASSLAFSGTGGETQYF
>TRBV30|TRBJ1-3|.|few
TGTGCCTGGAGTGTACGACGGGGAACTGGAAACACCATATATTTT
CAWSVRRGTGNTIYF
>TRBV29-1|TRBJ1-2|.|.
TGCAGCGTTGATAGGAGCACAAACTATGGCTACACCTTC
CSVDRSTNYGYTF
>TRBV27|TRBJ2-7|.|.
TGTGCCAGCAGTCCCTGGACAGCTATCTACGAGCAGTACTTC
CASSPWTAIYEQYF
>TRBV29-1|TRBJ2-3|.|few
TGCAGCGTACAGGGCACAGATACGCAGTATTTT
CSVQGTDTQYF
>TRBV4-1|TRBJ1-5|.|.
TGCGCCAGCAGCCCGGGATCTTATCAGCCCCAGCATTTT
CASSPGSYQPQHF
>TRBV5-6|TRBJ2-2|TRBD1|.
TGTGCCAGCAGCTCCAGAACCGACAGGGGGCTTTCGAACACCGGGGAGCTGTTTTTT
CASSSRTDRGLSNTGELFF
>TRBV9|TRBJ2-4|.|.
TGTGCCAGCAGCTCCCGGGGAGAGGAGAACATTCAGTACTTC
CASSSRGEENIQYF
>TRBV9|TRBJ2-5|.|once
TGTGCCAGCAGCCGGGGAGACGGATCCCAAGAGACCCAGTACTTC
CASSRGDGSQETQYF
>TRBV4-1|TRBJ1-5|.|.
TGCGCCAGCAGCCTTATAGCCGAAGGGGTTCATCCCCAGCATTTT
CASSLIAEGVHPQHF
>TRBV6-1|TRBJ2-7|TRBD1|.
TGTGCCAGCAGTGAAGCCGGGGAAACGGGACAGGGGGCATACAAGCAGTACTTC
CASSEAGETGQGAYKQYF
>TRBV11-3|TRBJ2-7|TRBD1|.
TGTGCCAGCAGCTCCTCCGGGACAGGGATCTACGAGCAGTACTTC
CASSSSGTGIYEQYF
>TRBV5-1|TRBJ2-1|.|.
TGCGCCAGCCGACAGTCCGATGAGCAGTTCTTC
CASRQSDEQFF
>TRBV7-2|TRBJ2-3|.|.
TGTGCCAGCAGCTTAGGGGCTCTGCAGTATTTT
CASSLGALQYF
>TRBV28|TRBJ2-5|TRBD1|few
TGTGCCAGCAGTACATCCTGGGGGACAGTACAAGAGACCCAGTACTTC
CASSTSWGTVQETQYF
>TRBV10-3|TRBJ1-4|TRBD1|.
TGTGCCATCCGGGACAGGGAATTTGAAAAACTGTTTTTT
CAIRDREFEKLFF
>TRBV7-6|TRBJ2-1|.|.
TGTGCCAGCAGCTTTTCAACTATCCATGAGCAGTTCTTC
CASSFSTIHEQFF
>TRBV30|TRBJ2-7|TRBD2|.
TGTGCCGGGAGTCTAGCGGTCTCCTACGAGCAGTACTTC
CAGSLAVSYEQYF
>TRBV7-2|TRBJ1-2|.|.
TGTGCCAGCAGCTTAGCCGCCCCAGGGTTTCTTGGCTACACCTTC
CASSLAAPGFLGYTF
>TRBV7-4|TRBJ1-4|.|.
TGTGCCAGCAAAGCCCCCGAAGCGGGTGAAAAACTGTTTTTT
CASKAPEAGEKLFF
>TRBV28|TRBJ2-7|TRBD1|.
TGTGCCAGCAGTTTAATCCGACAGGGTAGTCAGGAGCAGTACTTC
CASSLIRQGSQEQYF
>TRBV21-1|TRBJ1-1|.|once
TGTGCCAGCAGCAAAGAACGGGGTCGGATGGGCACTGAAGCTTTCTTT
CASSKERGRMGTEAFF
>TRBV4-2|TRBJ2-3|TRBD2|.
TGTGCCAGCAGCCACGGACTAGCGGGAATGGTCGATACGCAGTATTTT
CASSHGLAGMVDTQYF
>TRBV4-2|TRBJ1-1|.|.
TGTGCCAGCAGCCAAGTGGCAGGGTACTCTGAAGCTTTCTTT
CASSQVAGYSEAFF
>TRBV6-1|TRBJ1-2|.|.
TGTGCCAGCAGTGAAGCGGCGACAGGCTATGGCTACACCTTC
CASSEAATGYGYTF
>TRBV5-1|TRBJ2-7|.|few
TGCGCCAGCAGCTTGGCCCCGACAGGCTTGAGCTCCTACGAGCAGTACTTC
CASSLAPTGLSSYEQYF
>TRBV29-1|TRBJ1-4|.|.
TGCAGCGTCCCACAGGGTGGCTCTAATGAAAAACTGTTTTTT
CSVPQGGSNEKLFF
>TRBV30|TRBJ2-7|TRBD1|.
TGTGCCTGGAGTGGGGACAGGGGAGGGTACGAGCAGTACTTC
CAWSGDRGGYEQYF
>TRBV12-5|TRBJ2-7|.|.
TGTGCTAGTGGACAGGGATCTGAAAGGAACGAGCAGTACTTC
CASGQGSERNEQYF
>TRBV25-1|TRBJ1-2|TRBD1|once
TGTGCCAGCAGTGGGGACAGGTATGGCTACACCTTC
CASSGDRYGYTF
>TRBV7-9|TRBJ2-1|.|.
TGTGCCAGCAGCCTCGGACTGCCCTCCTACAATGAGCAGTTCTTC
CASSLGLPSYNEQFF
>TRBV7-9|TRBJ2-5|.|.
TGTGCCAGCAGCCCCCTTGGGGAGCGGCACCAAGAGACCCAGTACTTC
CASSPLGERHQETQYF
>TRBV6-4|TRBJ1-2|.|few
TGTGCCAGCAGCCCCGACAGCAGGATTAACTATGGCTACACCTTC
CASSPDSRINYGYTF
>TRBV6-1|TRBJ1-4|.|few
TGTGCCAGCAGAGCGGACAGAAGTGGTAATGAAAAACTGTTTTTT
CASRADRSGNEKLFF
>TRBV11-3|TRBJ2-3|.|once
TGTGCCAGCAGCCAAGGGGCTTGGGGTTGGGACACAGATACGCAGTATTTT
CASSQGAWGWDTDTQYF
>TRBV5-1|TRBJ2-7|.|.
TGCGCCAGCAGCCCACTTTGGCAGGGATGGTGGGAGCAGTACTTC
CASSPLWQGWWEQYF
>TRBV11-2|TRBJ2-5|TRBD1|few
TGTGCCAGCAGCTGGGGACAGGAGAAAGAGACCCAGTACTTC
CASSWGQEKETQYF
>TRBV4-2|TRBJ2-3|.|.
TGTGCCAGCAGCCAAGTCGATTTGGCGGGAGATACGCAGTATTTT
CASSQVDLAGDTQYF
>TRBV6-4|TRBJ2-1|TRBD2|.
TGTGCCAGCAGTGCCCTCAGCGGGACCCATAGGGAATGGCAGTTCTTC
CASSALSGTHREWQFF
>TRBV4-1|TRBJ2-5|TRBD2|.
TGCGCCAGCAGCCAAGACCCGCTGGGACTAGCGGGTCGAGAGACCCAGTACTTC
CASSQDPLGLAGRETQYF
>TRBV7-2|TRBJ1-3|TRBD1|.
TGTGCCAGCCGACAGGGGGATGGAAACACCATATATTTT
CASRQGDGNTIYF
>TRBV21-1|TRBJ2-7|.|.
TGTGCCAGCAGCAAAGGGGCAGGGTTCGGCGACGAGCAGTACTTC
CASSKGAGFGDEQYF
>TRBV13|TRBJ2-1|TRBD2|few
TGTGCCAGCAGCCCCTTCGCCCCTCTAGCGGAAAGCTCCTACAATGAGCAGTTCTTC
CASSPFAPLAESSYNEQFF
>TRBV25-1|TRBJ2-3|TRBD2|.
TGTGCCAGCAGTGGGGCGGGAGGGTTGGATACGCAGTATTTT
CASSGAGGLDTQYF
>TRBV11-3|TRBJ2-3|.|.
TGTGCCAGCAGCCTCAGCACAGATACGCAGTATTTT
CASSLSTDTQYF
>TRBV5-1|TRBJ2-7|.|.
TGCGCCAGCAGCTTGGCCGGCCTTCGGGGGTCCTACGAGCAGTACTTC
CASSLAGLRGSYEQYF
>TRBV19|TRBJ2-5|TRBD1|.
TGTGCCAGTAGTATACAGGGGGCGGAAGAGACCCAGTACTTC
CASSIQGAEETQYF
>TRBV11-2|TRBJ2-1|TRBD2|.
TGTGCCAGCAGCCCGACTAGCGGGAGTGGCAATGAGCAGTTCTTC
CASSPTSGSGNEQFF
>TRBV11-3|TRBJ2-1|TRBD1|.
TGTGCCAGCAGCCCCCTAGGGACAGGGGGGAGGCTTGGGCAGTTCTTC
CASSPLGTGGRLGQFF
>TRBV7-8|TRBJ2-2|.|.
TGTGCCAGCGGAGGGCCCTCCGGGGAGCTGTTTTTT
CASGGPSGELFF
>TRBV30|TRBJ1-2|.|few
TGTGCCTGGAAAAGAGGGGGCTATGGCTACACCTTC
CAWKRGGYGYTF
>TRBV4-3|TRBJ2-3|TRBD2|.
TGCGCCAGCAGCCCCAGGGCGGCGGGAGTGCCTCCAGATACGCAGTATTTT
CASSPRAAGVPPDTQYF
>TRBV6-6|TRBJ2-1|TRBD2|.
TGTGCCAGCAGTTACAGGGCGGGAGAAGGGAATGAGCAGTTCTTC
CASSYRAGEGNEQFF
>TRBV9|TRBJ2-2|.|.
TGTGCCAGCAGCGTAGCTGTCAGCGTCGGGGAGCTGTTTTTT
CASSVAVSVGELFF
>TRBV11-3|TRBJ2-7|TRBD2|.
TGTGCCAGCAGCTTAGGCAGCGGGGCCTACGAGCAGTACTTC
CASSLGSGAYEQYF
>TRBV10-1|TRBJ2-7|TRBD1|once
TGCGCCAGCAGTTCCCCTCCAGGGGGACAGGGGTACGAGCAGTACTTC
CASSSPPGGQGYEQYF
>TRBV11-3|TRBJ1-1|.|.
TGTGCCAGCAGCCGGCGGGGCAGGCAAGACACTGAAGCTTTCTTT
CASSRRGRQDTEAFF